This T cell receptor beta chain emerged from a study of blood T cell repertoires in COVID-19. Study information: Sites in the United States, Italy and Spain provided acute and convalescent COVID-19 samples. PBMCs, B-cell-depleted T cells, or T cells provided the cDNA or gDNA that made up the material.

Sequenced by immunoSEQ multiplex PCR; TCRdb stores in-frame clones only, minus some. The sample yields fewer than 300,000 clones, roughly 85% seen once. Trimming shortened V by 0 bases and J by 3 bases, and 14 bases separated the two germline ends. Germline values: CDR1 MNHEY, CDR2 SMNVEV (reference sequence). This CDR3 has 16 amino acids. The V and J genes are TRBV27 and TRBJ1-1; D might be TRBD1 (6 bases). Sequenced: peripheral blood. The clonotype was recovered from a human donor in a cohort sampled during active COVID-19. The CDR3 protein is CASSLSWGRRDTEAFF. DNA of the CDR3: TGTGCCAGCAGTTTATCGTGGGGGCGCAGGGACACTGAAGCTTTCTTT.